The present entry profiles one T cell receptor beta chain with its context. Its antigen is unidentified. The investigators reverse transcribed all of the isolated RNA, so they sequenced expressed TCRB transcripts. Repertoires were generated with immunoSEQ multiplex PCR, while TCRdb's copy carries only in-frame clones and drops some. Here the sample spans some 160,000 clones, 6.5% to 10% being singletons. These data are taken from a study of beta chain features in type 1 diabetes. Findings of the study overall: A cDNA-based sequencing approach could over-represent cells with high TCR expression. Among type 1 diabetes patients, VDJ junctions had fewer insertions and more deletions. When Type 1 diabetes patients were examined, their TCRB CDR3s proved moderately but significantly shorter in all four CD4+ subsets.

The ends lost 2 bases at V and 4 bases at J; junction bases unmatched: 10. CDR1 MNHEY and CDR2 SVGAGI come from the germline V gene. The CDR3 covers 16 residues. The receptor's source is a woman aged 18-29 years with type 1 diabetes. V and J are TRBV6-5 and TRBJ1-2, with 7 bases aligning to TRBD1. Sequenced input: central memory CD4+ T cells from blood. The CDR3 reads CASSYLTGTVSYGYTF. The CDR3 nucleotides read TGTGCCAGCAGTTACCTAACCGGGACAGTAAGCTATGGCTACACCTTC.